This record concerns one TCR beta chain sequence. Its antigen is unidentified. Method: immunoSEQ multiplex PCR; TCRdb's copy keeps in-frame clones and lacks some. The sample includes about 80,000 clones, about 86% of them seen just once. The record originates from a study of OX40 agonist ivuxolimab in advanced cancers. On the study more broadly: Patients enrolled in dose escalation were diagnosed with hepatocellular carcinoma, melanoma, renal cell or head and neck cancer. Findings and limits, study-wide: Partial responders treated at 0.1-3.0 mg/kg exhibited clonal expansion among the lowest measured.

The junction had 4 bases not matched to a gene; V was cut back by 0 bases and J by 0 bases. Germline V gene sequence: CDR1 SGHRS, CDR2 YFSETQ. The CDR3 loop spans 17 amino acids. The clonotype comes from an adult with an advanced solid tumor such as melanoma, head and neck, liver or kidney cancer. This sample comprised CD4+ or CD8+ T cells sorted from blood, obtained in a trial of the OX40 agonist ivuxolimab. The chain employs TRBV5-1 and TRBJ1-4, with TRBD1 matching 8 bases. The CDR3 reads CASSLGQGATTNEKLFF. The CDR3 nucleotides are TGCGCCAGCAGCTTGGGTCAGGGGGCAACAACTAATGAAAAACTGTTTTTT.